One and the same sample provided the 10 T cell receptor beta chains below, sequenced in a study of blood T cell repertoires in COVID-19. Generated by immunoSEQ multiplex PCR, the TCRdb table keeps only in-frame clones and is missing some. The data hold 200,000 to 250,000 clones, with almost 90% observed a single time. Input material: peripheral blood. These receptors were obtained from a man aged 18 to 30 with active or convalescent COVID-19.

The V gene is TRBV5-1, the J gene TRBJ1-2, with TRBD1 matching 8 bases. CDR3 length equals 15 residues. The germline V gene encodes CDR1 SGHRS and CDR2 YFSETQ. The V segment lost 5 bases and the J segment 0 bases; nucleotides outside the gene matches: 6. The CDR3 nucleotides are TGCGCCAGCAGAGACGGACAGGGCGCTAACTATGGCTACACCTTC. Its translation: CASRDGQGANYGYTF. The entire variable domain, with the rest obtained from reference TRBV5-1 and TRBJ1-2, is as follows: KAGVTQTPRYLIKTRGQQVTLSCSPISGHRSVSWYQQTPGQGLQFLFEYFSETQRNKGNFPGRFSGRQFSNSRSEMNVSTLELGDSALYLCASRDGQGANYGYTFGSGTRLTVV.

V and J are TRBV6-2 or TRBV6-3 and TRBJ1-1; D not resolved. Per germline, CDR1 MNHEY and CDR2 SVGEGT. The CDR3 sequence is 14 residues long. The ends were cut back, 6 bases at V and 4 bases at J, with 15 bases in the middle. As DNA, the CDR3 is TGTGCCAGCAGCGCGACTTACTGGAGCACTGAAGCTTTCTTT. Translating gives CASSATYWSTEAFF.

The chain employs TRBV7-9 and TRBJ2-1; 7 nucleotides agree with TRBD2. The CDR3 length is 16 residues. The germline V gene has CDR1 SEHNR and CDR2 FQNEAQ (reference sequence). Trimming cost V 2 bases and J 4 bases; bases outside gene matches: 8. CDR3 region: CASSLRGGTAYNEQFF. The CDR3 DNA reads TGTGCCAGCAGCTTAAGGGGAGGGACTGCATACAATGAGCAGTTCTTC.

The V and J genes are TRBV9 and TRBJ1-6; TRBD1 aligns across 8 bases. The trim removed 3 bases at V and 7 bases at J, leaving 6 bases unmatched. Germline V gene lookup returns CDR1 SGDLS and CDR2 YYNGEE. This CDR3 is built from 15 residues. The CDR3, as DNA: TGTGCCAGCAGCGGAGGAGCAGGGGGCAATTCACCCCTCCACTTT. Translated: CASSGGAGGNSPLHF.

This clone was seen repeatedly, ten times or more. The CDR3 sequence is CASSDGGGGQETQYF. Here the CDR3 DNA reads TGTGCCAGCAGTGACGGCGGGGGGGGCCAAGAGACCCAGTACTTC. This chain connects TRBV6-4 to TRBJ2-5, with 9 bases fitting TRBD2. The CDR3 is 15 amino acids. J lost 1 base, V lost 2 bases, and 2 bases had no gene match. Germline V gene data show CDR1 as MRHNA and CDR2 as SNTAGT.

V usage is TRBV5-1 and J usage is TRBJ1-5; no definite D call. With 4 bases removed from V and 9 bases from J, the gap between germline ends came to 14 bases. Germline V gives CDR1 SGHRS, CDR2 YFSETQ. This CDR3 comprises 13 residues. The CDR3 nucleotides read TGCGCCAGCAGCCCGGAAGGGCGGGGGCCCCAGCATTTT. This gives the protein CASSPEGRGPQHF.

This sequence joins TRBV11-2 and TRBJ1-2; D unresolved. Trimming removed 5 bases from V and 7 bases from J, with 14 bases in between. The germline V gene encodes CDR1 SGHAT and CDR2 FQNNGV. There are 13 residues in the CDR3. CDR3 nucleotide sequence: TGTGCCAGCAGCCCGAAGAGGCGAGTTGGCTACACCTTC. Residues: CASSPKRRVGYTF. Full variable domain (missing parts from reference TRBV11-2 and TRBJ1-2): EAGVAQSPRYKIIEKRQSVAFWCNPISGHATLYWYQQILGQGPKLLIQFQNNGVVDDSQLPKDRFSAERLKGVDSTLKIQPAKLEDSAVYLCASSPKRRVGYTFGSGTRLTVV.

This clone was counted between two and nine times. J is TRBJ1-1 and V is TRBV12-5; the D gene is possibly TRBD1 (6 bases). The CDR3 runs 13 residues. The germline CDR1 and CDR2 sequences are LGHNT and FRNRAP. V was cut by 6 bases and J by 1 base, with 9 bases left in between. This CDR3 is CASGQGPNTEAFF. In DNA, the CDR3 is TGTGCTAGTGGACAGGGACCGAACACTGAAGCTTTCTTT.

The CDR3 DNA sequence: TGTGCCAGCAGCATTGGCGGGACAGGGAGGAAGGAGACCCAGTACTTC. Translating it yields CASSIGGTGRKETQYF. V is TRBV11-1 and J is TRBJ2-5, with 9 bases fitting TRBD1. The CDR3 runs 16 residues. Unmatched junction bases numbered 12, after V lost 5 bases and J lost 5 bases. Germline loops: CDR1 SGHAT, CDR2 FQDESV (reference sequence).

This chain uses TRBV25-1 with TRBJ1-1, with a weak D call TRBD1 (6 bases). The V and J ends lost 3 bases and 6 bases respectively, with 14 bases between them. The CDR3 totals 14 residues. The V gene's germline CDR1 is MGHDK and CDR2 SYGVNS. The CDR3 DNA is TGTGCCAGCAGTGACCTCGGACAGCCGCCTGAAGCTTTCTTT. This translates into CASSDLGQPPEAFF.